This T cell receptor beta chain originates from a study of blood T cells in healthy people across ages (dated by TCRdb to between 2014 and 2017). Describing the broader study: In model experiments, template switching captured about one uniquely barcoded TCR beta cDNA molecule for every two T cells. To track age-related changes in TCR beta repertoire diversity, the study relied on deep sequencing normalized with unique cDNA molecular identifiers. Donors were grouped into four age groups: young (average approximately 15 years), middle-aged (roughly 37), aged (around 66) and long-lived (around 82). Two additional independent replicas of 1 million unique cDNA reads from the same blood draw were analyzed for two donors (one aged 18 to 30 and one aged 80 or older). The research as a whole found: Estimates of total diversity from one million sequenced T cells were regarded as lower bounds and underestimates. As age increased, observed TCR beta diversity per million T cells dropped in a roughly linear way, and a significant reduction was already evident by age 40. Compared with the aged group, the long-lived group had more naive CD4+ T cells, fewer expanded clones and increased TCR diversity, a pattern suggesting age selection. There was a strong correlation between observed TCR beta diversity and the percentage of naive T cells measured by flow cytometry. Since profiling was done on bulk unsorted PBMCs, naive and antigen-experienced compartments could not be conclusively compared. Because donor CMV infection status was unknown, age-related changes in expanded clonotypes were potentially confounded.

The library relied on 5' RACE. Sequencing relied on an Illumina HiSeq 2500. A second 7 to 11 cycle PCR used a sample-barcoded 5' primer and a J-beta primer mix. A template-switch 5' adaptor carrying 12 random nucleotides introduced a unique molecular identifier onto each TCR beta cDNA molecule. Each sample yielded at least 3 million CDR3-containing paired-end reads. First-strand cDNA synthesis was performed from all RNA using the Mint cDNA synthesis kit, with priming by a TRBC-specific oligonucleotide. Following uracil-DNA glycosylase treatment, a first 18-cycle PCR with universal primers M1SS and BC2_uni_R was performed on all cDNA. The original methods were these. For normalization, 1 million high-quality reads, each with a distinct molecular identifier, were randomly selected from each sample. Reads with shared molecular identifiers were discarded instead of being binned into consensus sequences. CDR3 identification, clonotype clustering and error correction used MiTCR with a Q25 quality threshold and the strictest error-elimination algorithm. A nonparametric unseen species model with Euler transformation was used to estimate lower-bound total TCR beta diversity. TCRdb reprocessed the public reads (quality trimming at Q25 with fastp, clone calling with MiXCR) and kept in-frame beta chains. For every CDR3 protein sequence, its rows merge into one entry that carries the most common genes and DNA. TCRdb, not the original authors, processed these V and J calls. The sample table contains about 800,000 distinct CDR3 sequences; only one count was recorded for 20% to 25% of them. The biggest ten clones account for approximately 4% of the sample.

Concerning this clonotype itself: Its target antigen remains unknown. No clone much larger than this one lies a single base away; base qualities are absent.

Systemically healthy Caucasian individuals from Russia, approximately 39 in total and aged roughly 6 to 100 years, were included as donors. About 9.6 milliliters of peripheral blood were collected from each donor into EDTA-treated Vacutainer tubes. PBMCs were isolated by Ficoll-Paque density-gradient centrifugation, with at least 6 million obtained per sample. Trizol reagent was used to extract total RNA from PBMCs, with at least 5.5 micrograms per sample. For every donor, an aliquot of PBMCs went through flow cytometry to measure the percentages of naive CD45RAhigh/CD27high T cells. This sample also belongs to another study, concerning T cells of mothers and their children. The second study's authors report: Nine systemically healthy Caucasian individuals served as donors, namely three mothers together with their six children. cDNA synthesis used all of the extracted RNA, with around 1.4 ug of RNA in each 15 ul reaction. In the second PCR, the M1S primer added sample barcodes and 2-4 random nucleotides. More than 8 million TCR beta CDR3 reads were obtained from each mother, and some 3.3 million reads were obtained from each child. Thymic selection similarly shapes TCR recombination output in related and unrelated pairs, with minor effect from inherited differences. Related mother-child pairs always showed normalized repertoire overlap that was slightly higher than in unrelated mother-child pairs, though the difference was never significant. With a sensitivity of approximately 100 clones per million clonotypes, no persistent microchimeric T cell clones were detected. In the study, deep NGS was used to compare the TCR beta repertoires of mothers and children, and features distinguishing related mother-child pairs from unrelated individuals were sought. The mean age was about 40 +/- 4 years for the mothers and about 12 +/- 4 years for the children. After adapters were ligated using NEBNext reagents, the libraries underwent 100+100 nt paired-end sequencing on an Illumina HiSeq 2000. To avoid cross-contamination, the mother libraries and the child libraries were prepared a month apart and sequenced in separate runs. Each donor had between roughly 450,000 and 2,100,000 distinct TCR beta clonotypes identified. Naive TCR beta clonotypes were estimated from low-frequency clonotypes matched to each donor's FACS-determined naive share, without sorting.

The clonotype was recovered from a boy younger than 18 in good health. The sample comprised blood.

The DNA sequence is as follows: TGCGCCAGCAGCTTTTCCCATTCGGCAGGGGAGATTCCCACTGAAGCTTTCTTT. It specifies CASSFSHSAGEIPTEAFF. The chain joins TRBV5-1 to TRBJ1-1; D gene: possibly TRBD1, on 6 matching bases. The CDR3 covers 18 residues, taking in both the cysteine and the phenylalanine. CDR3 DNA only is kept here, 54 bases in frame from base 1. As encoded in the germline V gene, CDR1 is SGHRS while CDR2 is YFSETQ. V loses 2 bases of germline sequence and J loses 4 bases, and the interval between the two ends is 24 bases.